The next 9 T cell receptor beta chains were all read from a single sample in a study of CD8 T cells in Susac syndrome. The authors reverse transcribed roughly 0.5 to 1 ug RNA with random hexamers. TCRdb reprocessed the immunoSEQ multiplex PCR reads with MiXCR, giving one entry per CDR3 protein. The sample has some 140,000 distinct CDR3 sequences; around 90% are singletons. Sequenced: CD8+ T cells from PBMCs. The receptors here all came from a human donor with multiple sclerosis.

V gene TRBV4-3 combines with J gene TRBJ2-1; tentatively, D is TRBD2 (5 bases). The CDR3 loop spans 14 amino acids. Germline V gene lookup returns CDR1 LGHNA and CDR2 YSLEER. With 0 bases removed from V and 9 bases from J, the gap between germline ends came to 12 bases. Here the CDR3 reads CASSQDRDSREQFF. The CDR3 nucleotides read TGCGCCAGCAGCCAAGATCGGGATAGCCGTGAGCAGTTCTTC.

The chain joins TRBV13 to TRBJ1-2; the D is unclear. V was cut by 5 bases and J by 2 bases, with 15 bases left in between. Germline V gene data show CDR1 as PRHDT and CDR2 as FYEKMQ (reference sequence). This CDR3 region has 15 residues. The CDR3 region is CASSPRHLLNYGYTF. The CDR3 DNA follows: TGTGCCAGCAGCCCCCGACATCTACTGAACTATGGCTACACCTTC.

This sequence joins TRBV23-1 and TRBJ2-2; TRBD1 matches 7 bases. TRBV23-1 falls under the ORF class, with uncertain function. V trimming: 0 bases; J trimming: 2 bases; junction bases outside the gene matches: 3. This CDR3 is built from 16 residues. CDR3 sequence: CASSQSWDSNTGELFF. The CDR3 nucleotides read TGCGCCAGCAGTCAATCGTGGGACAGTAACACCGGGGAGCTGTTTTTT.

V gene TRBV15 combines with J gene TRBJ2-7; 7 positions agree with TRBD2. This CDR3 spans 14 amino acids. V lost 3 bases to trimming and J lost 3 bases; unmatched junction nucleotides: 5. The V gene's germline CDR1 is LNHNV and CDR2 YYDKDF (reference sequence). The CDR3 coding sequence is TGTGCCACCAGCAGTAGCGGACTAGACTACGAGCAGTACTTC. Translated, it gives CATSSSGLDYEQYF. Combining the CDR3 with reference TRBV15 and TRBJ2-7 gives the whole variable domain DAMVIQNPRYQVTQFGKPVTLSCSQTLNHNVMYWYQQKSSQAPKLLFHYYDKDFNNEADTPDNFQSRRPNTSFCFLDIRSPGLGDTAMYLCATSSSGLDYEQYFGPGTRLTVT.

The chain is built from TRBV25-1 and TRBJ2-1, with TRBD2 as a possible D gene (6 bases). The CDR3 extends over 17 amino acids. Germline CDR1 is MGHDK and CDR2 is SYGVNS. V was shortened by 4 bases and J by 8 bases, with 24 bases between the two germline ends. Here the CDR3 reads CASSGRDSFSPGHEQFF. CDR3 nucleotides: TGTGCCAGCAGTGGACGGGACTCTTTCTCTCCGGGCCATGAGCAGTTCTTC.

The gene calls are TRBV5-6 and TRBJ2-7; D is unclear. Trimming removed 1 base at V and 5 bases at J, with 13 bases between. In germline, CDR1 is SGHDT, CDR2 YYEEEE. This CDR3 region has 14 residues. CDR3 residues: CASSLIRANHEQYF. CDR3 DNA sequence: TGTGCCAGCAGCTTGATTAGGGCTAACCACGAGCAGTACTTC.

The V gene is TRBV7-9, the J gene TRBJ1-5; weak D call: TRBD1 (6 bases). This CDR3 is 14 amino acids long. Deletions cut 5 bases from V and 7 bases from J, with 15 bases between. The germline CDR1 and CDR2 sequences are SEHNR and FQNEAQ (reference sequence). The CDR3 nucleotides are TGTGCCAGCAGCGTCTTACAGGGCCGCCAGCCCCAGCATTTT. This codes for CASSVLQGRQPQHF.

This clonotype showed up just once. CDR3 sequence: CASSLVSTGELFF. In DNA form, the CDR3 reads TGTGCCAGCAGCTTAGTCTCGACCGGGGAGCTGTTTTTT. The V and J genes are TRBV7-3 and TRBJ2-2; D is ambiguous. The CDR3 has 13 residues. Germline CDR1 SGHTA, CDR2 FQGTGA. Trimming removed 2 bases at V and 5 bases at J, with 6 bases between.

This clonotype was recorded once. The J gene is TRBJ1-1, the V gene TRBV9, with D perhaps TRBD1 (6 bases). Germline CDR1 is SGDLS and CDR2 is YYNGEE. The CDR3 consists of 16 residues. V gave up 4 bases and J gave up 1 base, with 17 bases separating them. In DNA, the CDR3 is TGTGCCAGCAGCTCTCCCCCGGGACAACCGAACACTGAAGCTTTCTTT. Amino acid sequence: CASSSPPGQPNTEAFF.